This T cell receptor (beta chain) was profiled in a study of regulatory T cells in long-lasting Graves disease. For TCR beta, libraries came from iRepertoire HTBI primers and Arm-PCR of CDR3 regions. TCRdb itself ran the multiplex PCR reads through MiXCR, one entry per CDR3 protein. The table lists 350,000 to 450,000 distinct CDR3 sequences, approximately 12% of them singletons. Overall study results and limits: Favored gene segments in persistent disease were TRBV28, TRBJ1-2 and TRBJ2-5.

Germline values: CDR1 SGHRS, CDR2 YFSETQ. The CDR3 is 11 residues long. Time point indicated: newly diagnosed GD, antithyroid drugs for less than 3 months. RNA extracted from PBMCs served as the sequencing template. This clonotype was observed many times. Its target is not known. One junction end disagrees with the germline gene, perhaps due to a read error. A further study also used this sample, focusing on T cells in Graves' hyperthyroidism and ophthalmopathy. This second study notes: Researchers defined stable Graves' hyperthyroidism as no ophthalmopathy progression within 18 months.

The sequences come from peripheral blood mononuclear cells (PBMCs), collected at new diagnosis, from a patient treated with antithyroid drugs. The receptor comes from a woman between 18 and 29 years old with Graves disease. The V call is TRBV5-1, the J call TRBJ2-3; D may correspond to TRBD1 or TRBD2 (5 bases each). The CDR3, as DNA: TGCGCCAGCAGCTTGGGGGACCGTCGGAATTTT. Protein product: CASSLGDRRNF.